These 3 T cell receptor beta chains came from one sample sequenced in a study of T cell changes during pregnancy in multiple sclerosis. Libraries were prepared by immunoSEQ multiplex PCR; TCRdb keeps only in-frame clonotypes and omits some of them. This table holds about 38,000 clones, 75% to 95% found once. This specimen consisted of CD4+ T cells from peripheral blood mononuclear cells, obtained in the third trimester of pregnancy. These TCRs come from a female donor in good health, enrolled as a control in a pregnancy study.

The chain combines TRBV7-2 with TRBJ2-3; 9 bases align to TRBD2. With V trimmed by 1 base and J by 7 bases, 6 bases remained unmatched. The CDR3 totals 15 residues. Germline V CDR1 and CDR2: SGHTA, FQGNSA. CDR3 DNA sequence: TGTGCCAGCAGCTTAGATAGCGGGAGTATAAATACGCAGTATTTT. It translates to CASSLDSGSINTQYF.

The chain combines TRBV2 with TRBJ1-2; 8 bases are a match to TRBD1. The germline gives CDR1 SNHLY, CDR2 FYNNEI. V was pared by 2 bases and J by 5 bases, with 7 bases of the junction left unmatched. The CDR3 is 15 amino acids. CDR3 loop: CASSEWGQALYGYTF. In nucleotides, the CDR3 is TGTGCCAGCAGTGAATGGGGACAGGCCCTTTATGGCTACACCTTC.

The chain employs TRBV6-6 and TRBJ1-1; 7 bases match TRBD1. Germline CDR1 is MNHNY and CDR2 is SVGAGI (reference sequence). The J segment lost 4 bases and the V segment lost 2 bases, leaving 4 bases of the junction unmatched. This CDR3 is 14 amino acids long. The chain's CDR3 is CASSYDRDVTEAFF. The DNA of the CDR3 is TGTGCCAGCAGTTACGACAGGGATGTCACTGAAGCTTTCTTT.